This passage covers 18 T cell receptor beta chains from one sample sequenced in a study of blood T cells in healthy people across ages. Sample-barcoded 5' priming and a J-beta primer mix drove a second PCR of about 6 to 12 cycles. One entry per CDR3 protein, called by TCRdb with MiXCR from the 5' RACE reads. This sample has roughly 900,000 distinct CDR3 sequences, with around 49% found just once. Sequenced: blood. The receptors were sampled from a man aged 25-40 years in good health.

The rearrangement joins TRBV12-3 or TRBV12-4 to TRBJ1-5, with a weak D call TRBD1 (5 bases). CDR3 size: 16 residues. V gave up 1 base and J gave up 4 bases, with 14 bases separating them. CDR3 sequence: CASSLGGFRANQPQHF. CDR3 bases: TGTGCCAGCAGTTTAGGAGGATTCAGGGCTAATCAGCCCCAGCATTTT.

This clonotype was found a few times. The chain combines TRBV4-2 with TRBJ2-1, with D perhaps matching TRBD2 (6 bases). Germline V CDR1 and CDR2: LGHNA, YNFKEQ. V lost 0 bases and J 4 bases, leaving 13 bases between the germline ends. This CDR3 has 16 residues. For the CDR3, the DNA is TGTGCCAGCAGCCAAGATAACCGGGGGATGTACAATGAGCAGTTCTTC. This gives the protein CASSQDNRGMYNEQFF.

The chain's CDR3 is CATSDSWGARETQYF. The CDR3 region has the DNA TGTGCCACCAGTGATTCATGGGGCGCTCGGGAGACCCAGTACTTC. The J gene is TRBJ2-5, the V gene TRBV24-1; tentatively, D is TRBD1 (5 bases). The CDR3 has 15 amino acids. CDR1 and CDR2 (germline): KGHDR, SFDVKD. V was trimmed by 2 bases and J by 5 bases, leaving 14 bases between them.

V gene TRBV29-1 combines with J gene TRBJ1-4; the D is unclear. Germline V lookup: CDR1 SQVTM, CDR2 ANQGSEA. The V gene lost 4 bases and the J gene lost 6 bases, with 12 bases spanning the gap. This CDR3 comprises 13 residues. The CDR3 DNA reads TGCAGCGTTGGGGCAGGTCAGCATGAAAAACTGTTTTTT. It translates to CSVGAGQHEKLFF.

This clonotype was recorded once. The chain couples TRBV5-1 to TRBJ2-4, with TRBD2 matching 12 bases. Trimming took 0 bases from V and 7 from J; bases not matched to a gene: 5. The CDR3 runs to 16 residues. Per germline, CDR1 SGHRS and CDR2 YFSETQ. CDR3: CASSLEASGGVNIQYF. The CDR3 DNA sequence: TGCGCCAGCAGCTTGGAGGCTAGCGGGGGGGTGAACATTCAGTACTTC.

This rearrangement joins TRBV4-3 to TRBJ1-6; the D gene is possibly TRBD1 (6 bases). The V gene's germline CDR1 is LGHNA and CDR2 YSLEER. This CDR3 spans 15 amino acids. V lost 0 bases to trimming and J lost 7 bases, with 10 bases between them. The CDR3 sequence is CASSQDRGQNSPLHF. Here the CDR3 DNA reads TGCGCCAGCAGCCAAGATCGGGGACAAAATTCACCCCTCCACTTT.

This rearrangement joins TRBV6-2 or TRBV6-3 to TRBJ2-3; D call uncertain. CDR1 is MNHEY, CDR2 SVGEGT, per germline. The CDR3 covers 12 residues. V was clipped by 8 bases and J by 4 bases, with 10 bases between them. This CDR3 is CASAVPPDTQYF. CDR3 sequence (DNA): TGTGCCAGCGCGGTCCCCCCAGATACGCAGTATTTT.

In this sample, this clonotype turned up many times. The chain combines TRBV4-3 with TRBJ2-1, with D perhaps TRBD1 (6 bases). This CDR3 is built from 17 residues. The V and J ends lost 0 bases and 4 bases respectively, with 16 bases between them. CDR1 is LGHNA and CDR2 is YSLEER in the germline V gene. This CDR3 reads CASSQESTPGVYNEQFF. The DNA for the CDR3 is TGCGCCAGCAGCCAAGAGAGTACGCCAGGGGTATACAATGAGCAGTTCTTC.

The chain uses TRBV28 and TRBJ2-2, with D unresolved. The germline V gene encodes CDR1 MDHEN and CDR2 SYDVKM. There are 14 residues in the CDR3. Trimming took off 6 bases at V and 6 bases at J, with 14 bases between the two ends. CDR3 loop: CASSQPEVSGELFF. The CDR3 region has the DNA TGTGCCAGCAGCCAGCCAGAGGTCTCCGGGGAGCTGTTTTTT. Drawing the rest from reference TRBV28 and TRBJ2-2, the complete variable domain is DVKVTQSSRYLVKRTGEKVFLECVQDMDHENMFWYRQDPGLGLRLIYFSYDVKMKEKGDIPEGYSVSREKKERFSLILESASTNQTSMYLCASSQPEVSGELFFGEGSRLTVL.

This clonotype was found a few times. This chain links TRBV7-8 with TRBJ2-1, with 9 bases fitting TRBD1. CDR1 SGHVS and CDR2 FQNEAQ come from the germline V gene. J gave up 3 bases and V 5 bases, and 8 bases lay outside the gene matches. The CDR3 is made up of 16 amino acids. CDR3: CASSKTGQGIYNEQFF. DNA for the CDR3: TGTGCCAGCAGCAAAACGGGACAGGGAATCTACAATGAGCAGTTCTTC.

The V and J genes are TRBV9 and TRBJ2-3, with D possibly matching TRBD2 (5 bases). Germline values: CDR1 SGDLS, CDR2 YYNGEE. This CDR3 region has 17 residues. Trimming shortened V by 4 bases and J by 6 bases, and 24 bases separated the two germline ends. Here the CDR3 reads CASSLGASLPVSDTQYF. The CDR3 region has the DNA TGTGCCAGCAGCCTGGGAGCCAGTCTTCCCGTATCGGATACGCAGTATTTT.

The gene calls are TRBV7-2 and TRBJ2-4; the match to TRBD1 covers 11 bases. V was clipped by 5 bases and J by 8 bases; unmatched bases: 11. This CDR3 has 16 residues. CDR1 and CDR2 (germline): SGHTA, FQGNSA. CDR3 DNA sequence: TGTGCCAGCAGCAAACAGCGGACAGGGGGCGCGGACATTCAGTACTTC. This encodes CASSKQRTGGADIQYF.

This clonotype was detected only a few times. The J gene is TRBJ2-3, the V gene TRBV6-5; 10 bases are a match to TRBD1. This CDR3 comprises 15 residues. Trimming at V came to 5 bases and at J to 5 bases, leaving 7 bases not matched to a gene. Germline V gene data show CDR1 as MNHEY and CDR2 as SVGAGI. The CDR3 sequence: CASSRGQGKRDTQYF. CDR3 nucleotide sequence: TGTGCCAGCAGTCGGGGACAGGGGAAGAGAGATACGCAGTATTTT.

This clonotype was seen more than once but under ten times. The rearrangement uses TRBV9 and TRBJ1-4; TRBD1 agrees at 8 bases. CDR1 and CDR2 (germline): SGDLS, YYNGEE. Germline trimming cut 2 bases from V and 0 bases from J; bases unmatched to any gene: 6. The CDR3 runs 17 residues. This chain's CDR3 is CASSVKTGAATNEKLFF. The CDR3 DNA reads as TGTGCCAGCAGCGTTAAGACAGGGGCCGCAACTAATGAAAAACTGTTTTTT.

The sample holds many counts of this clonotype. The chain joins TRBV27 to TRBJ2-3; D call uncertain. V lost 3 bases to trimming and J lost 0 bases, with 10 bases between them. The CDR3 extends over 15 amino acids. Germline loops: CDR1 MNHEY, CDR2 SMNVEV (reference sequence). In DNA, the CDR3 is TGTGCCAGCAGTTTTTCCCGGGTTAGCACAGATACGCAGTATTTT. Translated, it gives CASSFSRVSTDTQYF.

V is TRBV6-2 or TRBV6-3 and J is TRBJ1-1, with D possibly matching TRBD1 (5 bases). CDR3 length: 14 amino acids. The V end lost 3 bases, the J end lost 1 base, and 9 bases lay between the germline ends. Germline CDR1 and CDR2: MNHEY and SVGEGT. The CDR3 DNA sequence: TGTGCCAGCAGTTATTACAGGCAGAACACTGAAGCTTTCTTT. Translation gives CASSYYRQNTEAFF.

V is TRBV10-3 and J is TRBJ1-6; D unresolved. Germline-derived CDR1 and CDR2 are ENHRY and SYGVKD. The CDR3 has 13 amino acids. V was shortened by 7 bases and J by 7 bases, with 11 bases between the two germline ends. The CDR3 is CAIKKVGNSPLHF. The CDR3 bases are TGTGCCATCAAAAAGGTCGGGAATTCACCCCTCCACTTT.

The chain uses TRBV12-3 or TRBV12-4 and TRBJ2-7; no reliable D call. The CDR3 length is 13 residues. V lost 7 bases and J lost 1, with 11 bases in between. CDR3 nucleotides: TGTGCCAGCACCTTGGCAGGTTCCTACGAGCAGTACTTC. This sequence encodes CASTLAGSYEQYF.